A single sample gave rise to the 30 T cell receptor beta chains below, sequenced in a study of blood T cell repertoires in COVID-19. Libraries were prepared by immunoSEQ multiplex PCR; TCRdb keeps only in-frame clonotypes and omits some of them. The repertoire consists of 80,000 or so clones, with 85% occurring once and the leading ten covering 8.5% to 10%. The sequenced sample consisted of peripheral blood. These receptors originate from a man aged 50 or older with COVID-19, enrolled during active disease.

In DNA, the CDR3 is TGTGCCAGTAGTATTTGGCATGAAAGCAATCAGCCCCAGCATTTT. Its translation: CASSIWHESNQPQHF. This sequence joins TRBV19 and TRBJ1-5; D gene uncertain. There are 15 residues in the CDR3. Germline-derived CDR1 and CDR2 are LNHDA and SQIVND (reference sequence). V dropped 3 bases and J dropped 1 base, with 10 bases sitting between them.

The chain employs TRBV3-1 (or the pseudogene TRBV3-2) and TRBJ2-5; 14 bases fit TRBD2. Germline V gene lookup returns CDR1 LGHDT and CDR2 YNNKEL (reference sequence). V shed 4 bases, J shed 5 bases, and the junction held 6 bases outside the gene matches. This CDR3 comprises 16 residues. CDR3: CASSPPWTSGRETQYF. The CDR3 nucleotides read TGTGCCAGCAGCCCCCCGTGGACTAGCGGGAGGGAGACCCAGTACTTC.

This rearrangement joins TRBV28 to TRBJ1-1; D gene unclear. The germline V gene has CDR1 MDHEN and CDR2 SYDVKM. The germline V and J ends were trimmed by 5 bases and 2 bases, with 15 bases remaining between them. CDR3 length equals 15 residues. CDR3 nucleotide sequence: TGTGCCAGCAGTCTCCCCGGAGGGAGTAACACTGAAGCTTTCTTT. Residues: CASSLPGGSNTEAFF.

J is TRBJ2-7 and V is TRBV2, with a tentative D call TRBD2 (7 bases). The germline V gene encodes CDR1 SNHLY and CDR2 FYNNEI. The CDR3 is 13 amino acids. The germline V and J ends were trimmed by 10 bases and 3 bases, with 16 bases remaining between them. CDR3 DNA: TGTGCCACCCAGAGGGGGGGAGACTACGAGCAGTACTTC. The encoded protein is CATQRGGDYEQYF. Using reference TRBV2 and TRBJ2-7 for the parts outside the CDR3, the full variable domain is EPEVTQTPSHQVTQMGQEVILRCVPISNHLYFYWYRQILGQKVEFLVSFYNNEISEKSEIFDDQFSVERPDGSNFTLKIRSTKLEDSAMYFCATQRGGDYEQYFGPGTRLTVT.

The chain uses TRBV5-4 and TRBJ1-1; D perhaps matches TRBD1 (5 bases). Per germline, CDR1 SGHNT and CDR2 YYREEE (reference sequence). The CDR3 runs to 16 residues. Trimming took 2 bases from V and 2 from J, leaving 16 bases between them. The CDR3 reads CASSFGTSNRNTEAFF. The CDR3 DNA is TGTGCCAGCAGCTTCGGGACTTCCAACCGAAACACTGAAGCTTTCTTT.

The CDR3 region has the DNA TGTGCCAGCAGCCAATCGACTAGTGCGGAGACCCAGTACTTC. This codes for CASSQSTSAETQYF. The gene calls are TRBV16 and TRBJ2-5; D perhaps matches TRBD2 (6 bases). V lost 0 bases, J lost 5 bases, and 10 bases lay in between. Germline V gives CDR1 KGHSY, CDR2 FQNENV. This CDR3 has 14 amino acids. Filled out from reference TRBV16 and TRBJ2-5, the complete variable domain reads GEEVAQTPKHLVRGEGQKAKLYCAPIKGHSYVFWYQQVLKNEFKFLISFQNENVFDETGMPKERFSAKCLPNSPCSLEIQATKLEDSAVYFCASSQSTSAETQYFGPGTRLLVL.

The CDR3 DNA sequence: TGTGCCAGCAGCTTAGGGGGCCACAATGAGCAGTTCTTC. The encoded protein is CASSLGGHNEQFF. V usage is TRBV5-4 and J usage is TRBJ2-1, with 7 bases identical to TRBD1. This CDR3 has 13 residues. Germline V CDR1 and CDR2: SGHNT, YYREEE (reference sequence). The V segment lost 2 bases and the J segment 5 bases; nucleotides outside the gene matches: 1.

The V call is TRBV7-6, the J call TRBJ2-7; 11 nucleotides line up with TRBD2. Germline V CDR1 and CDR2: SGHVS, FNYEAQ. The J segment lost 5 bases and the V segment lost 4 bases, leaving 7 bases of the junction unmatched. There are 15 residues in the CDR3. The CDR3 loop reads CASSYLAGGGHEQYF. The CDR3 DNA sequence: TGTGCCAGCAGCTACCTAGCGGGGGGAGGACACGAGCAGTACTTC.

CDR3: CSGHSGRAGETQYF. Here the CDR3 DNA reads TGCAGCGGGCATAGCGGGAGGGCCGGTGAGACCCAGTACTTC. V gene TRBV29-1 combines with J gene TRBJ2-5, with 11 bases aligning to TRBD2. CDR1 and CDR2 from the germline V gene are SQVTM and ANQGSEA. J was trimmed by 5 bases and V by 7 bases; bases with no gene match: 9. The CDR3 has 14 residues.

The chain employs TRBV4-1 and TRBJ2-6; 9 bases agree with TRBD1. Germline trimming cut 0 bases from V and 3 bases from J; bases unmatched to any gene: 9. This CDR3 spans 19 amino acids. CDR1 and CDR2 from the germline V gene are MGHRA and YSYEKL. As DNA, the CDR3 is TGCGCCAGCAGCCAAGATTGGAGGACAGGGGACGGTGGGGCCAACGTCCTGACTTTC. Amino acid sequence: CASSQDWRTGDGGANVLTF.

The V call is TRBV19, the J call TRBJ1-5; D uncertain. In germline, CDR1 is LNHDA, CDR2 SQIVND (reference sequence). The CDR3 has 12 amino acids. V lost 2 bases and J 4 bases, leaving 3 bases between the germline ends. CDR3 DNA: TGTGCCAGTAGTATAACTAATCAGCCCCAGCATTTT. As protein: CASSITNQPQHF. The full variable domain, in which reference TRBV19 and TRBJ1-5 provide the parts outside the CDR3, is DGGITQSPKYLFRKEGQNVTLSCEQNLNHDAMYWYRQDPGQGLRLIYYSQIVNDFQKGDIAEGYSVSREKKESFPLTVTSAQKNPTAFYLCASSITNQPQHFGDGTRLSIL.

This rearrangement joins TRBV4-2 to TRBJ1-5; D ambiguous. V was pared by 3 bases and J by 2 bases, with 8 bases between. This CDR3 has 14 amino acids. In germline, CDR1 is LGHNA, CDR2 YNFKEQ. The CDR3 spells CASSHGQGNQPQHF. The CDR3 bases are TGTGCCAGCAGCCATGGGCAGGGCAATCAGCCCCAGCATTTT.

The rearrangement joins TRBV9 to TRBJ1-6, with a weak D call TRBD1 (6 bases). CDR3 length: 15 amino acids. V gave up 0 bases and J gave up 8 bases, with 12 bases separating them. Per the germline V gene, CDR1 is SGDLS and CDR2 is YYNGEE. The CDR3 protein is CASSVEDSPYSPLHF. Written as DNA, the CDR3 is TGTGCCAGCAGCGTAGAGGACAGTCCGTATTCACCCCTCCACTTT.

The chain recombines TRBV19 with TRBJ2-1; TRBD1 matches 8 bases. V was clipped by 4 bases and J by 8 bases; unmatched bases: 7. This CDR3 is built from 14 residues. Germline lookup yields CDR1 LNHDA and CDR2 SQIVND (reference sequence). The DNA of the CDR3 is TGTGCCAGTAGTAGCGCAGGGGGCATCTATGAGCAGTTCTTC. Residues: CASSSAGGIYEQFF.

The CDR3 DNA reads as TGCGCCAGCAGCCAAGATTTATTAAGCGCGGCCCAGTACTTC. This encodes CASSQDLLSAAQYF. The chain employs TRBV4-3 and TRBJ2-5; D not certain. The CDR3 has 14 residues. Looked up from germline, CDR1 is LGHNA and CDR2 is YSLEER. Trimming removed 0 bases from V and 9 bases from J, with 14 bases in between.

As DNA, the CDR3 is TGTGCCAGCAGTTCCCGGGGGAAACTGTTTTTT. Translated, it gives CASSSRGKLFF. V and J are TRBV6-5 and TRBJ1-4; maybe TRBD1 (5 bases). Germline V gene sequence: CDR1 MNHEY, CDR2 SVGAGI. V gave up 4 bases and J gave up 11 bases, with 8 bases separating them. This CDR3 is built from 11 residues.

The chain joins TRBV5-8 to TRBJ1-1; D call uncertain. Trimming stripped 1 base from V and 4 bases from J, with 8 bases between. The V gene's germline CDR1 is SGHTS and CDR2 YDEGEE. CDR3 length: 13 residues. Here the CDR3 DNA reads TGTGCCAGCAGCTTGAGTCCGCGCACTGAAGCTTTCTTT. Translated: CASSLSPRTEAFF.

This clone was detected a few times. The rearrangement joins TRBV6-2 or TRBV6-3 to TRBJ1-5, with 9 nucleotides matching TRBD1. V shed 0 bases, J shed 2 bases, and the junction held 2 bases outside the gene matches. CDR1 is MNHEY and CDR2 is SVGEGT in the germline V gene. The CDR3 totals 16 residues. CDR3 sequence reads: CASSYSGTGRNQPQHF. CDR3 coding DNA: TGTGCCAGCAGTTACTCCGGGACAGGGCGCAATCAGCCCCAGCATTTT.

The table lists this clone with a count of one. The chain has TRBV30 and TRBJ1-4; D not resolved. Germline CDR1 is GTSNPN and CDR2 is SVGIG (reference sequence). Trimming removed 3 bases from V and 6 bases from J, with 11 bases in between. The CDR3 runs to 13 residues. The CDR3 DNA sequence: TGTGCCTGGAGGCAAAGGGAGTATGAAAAACTGTTTTTT. It codes for CAWRQREYEKLFF.

This clone is deemed hyperexpanded. V gene TRBV10-3 combines with J gene TRBJ1-5; 9 nucleotides match TRBD1. The germline V gene has CDR1 ENHRY and CDR2 SYGVKD. V was pared by 10 bases and J by 6 bases, with 10 bases of the junction left unmatched. The CDR3 has 14 residues. The CDR3 nucleotides read TGTGCCAGCGTACAGGGGGCCGTCGGTCAGCCCCAGCATTTT. Translating gives CASVQGAVGQPQHF.

This clone was seen a single time. The chain links TRBV5-1 to TRBJ1-2; TRBD1 agrees at 9 bases. Germline values: CDR1 SGHRS, CDR2 YFSETQ. The CDR3 has 15 residues. The J segment lost 9 bases and the V segment lost 4 bases, leaving 13 bases of the junction unmatched. The CDR3 reads CASSNPGTGHSSYTF. In DNA form, the CDR3 reads TGCGCCAGCAGCAACCCCGGGACAGGGCATTCAAGCTACACCTTC.

This chain links TRBV6-5 with TRBJ1-2, with D perhaps TRBD1 (5 bases). The CDR3 has 13 residues. Trimming pared 6 bases from V and 3 bases from J, leaving 11 bases between. Germline V lookup: CDR1 MNHEY, CDR2 SVGAGI. The CDR3 loop is CASSPGTYYGYTF. Here the CDR3 DNA reads TGTGCCAGCAGCCCCGGGACTTACTATGGCTACACCTTC.

The V gene is TRBV7-9, the J gene TRBJ1-6, with 7 bases lining up with TRBD1. V lost 6 bases and J lost 7; bases outside the gene matches: 9. This CDR3 is 15 amino acids long. Germline CDR1 SEHNR, CDR2 FQNEAQ (reference sequence). The CDR3 is CASSSQTGRNSPLHF. CDR3 DNA: TGTGCCAGCAGTTCCCAGACAGGGCGAAATTCACCCCTCCACTTT.

This clone was detected only a few times. The genes are TRBV7-2 and TRBJ2-7; maybe TRBD1 (6 bases). This CDR3 has 13 amino acids. V was cut by 6 bases and J by 2 bases, with 11 bases left in between. Germline V gene lookup returns CDR1 SGHTA and CDR2 FQGNSA. CDR3 in amino acids: CASSFQGPYEQYF. The CDR3 nucleotides are TGTGCCAGCAGTTTCCAGGGGCCCTACGAGCAGTACTTC.

The chain has TRBV19 and TRBJ1-6; 9 bases are a match to TRBD1. With 1 base clipped from V and 10 bases from J, the junction kept 11 bases outside the gene matches. In germline, CDR1 is LNHDA, CDR2 SQIVND (reference sequence). The CDR3 spans 17 residues. CDR3 coding DNA: TGTGCCAGTAGTATAGGAGGGACAGGGACGAGAGGATCACCCCTCCACTTT. Translating it yields CASSIGGTGTRGSPLHF.

V usage is TRBV18 and J usage is TRBJ2-5; D unclear. There are 14 residues in the CDR3. Per germline, CDR1 KGHSH and CDR2 LQKENI. V lost 0 bases to trimming and J lost 4 bases, with 9 bases between them. The CDR3 loop is CASSPPSVPETQYF. For the CDR3, the DNA is TGTGCCAGCTCACCACCGTCGGTACCAGAGACCCAGTACTTC.

The chain carries TRBV27 and TRBJ1-6; TRBD1 matches 7 bases. The CDR3 consists of 15 residues. The ends lost 6 bases at V and 9 bases at J; junction bases unmatched: 11. Germline V gene sequence: CDR1 MNHEY, CDR2 SMNVEV (reference sequence). CDR3 protein: CASRGGQPWISPLHF. DNA of the CDR3: TGTGCCAGCAGAGGGGGACAGCCCTGGATTTCACCCCTCCACTTT.

The chain couples TRBV7-8 to TRBJ1-5, with no clear D. The CDR3 contains 15 residues. Trimming left V 1 base short and J 0 bases short, with 7 bases between. Germline values: CDR1 SGHVS, CDR2 FQNEAQ. CDR3 nucleotide sequence: TGTGCCAGCAGCTTAGGGCCAGATAGCAATCAGCCCCAGCATTTT. This codes for CASSLGPDSNQPQHF.

J is TRBJ1-1 and V is TRBV20-1, with D possibly matching TRBD1 (6 bases). The CDR3 is 15 amino acids. The V gene's germline CDR1 is DFQATT and CDR2 SNEGSKA (reference sequence). Trimming removed 3 bases from V and 0 bases from J, with 14 bases in between. CDR3 bases: TGCAGTGCTAGTTCCCGGGGGGCCCTGAACACTGAAGCTTTCTTT. Translated, it gives CSASSRGALNTEAFF.

The rearrangement joins TRBV28 to TRBJ1-1, with TRBD1 matching 9 bases. The CDR3 has 16 amino acids. From germline, CDR1 is MDHEN and CDR2 SYDVKM. With V trimmed by 0 bases and J by 6 bases, 8 bases remained unmatched. As DNA, the CDR3 is TGTGCCAGCAGTTTATGGGTGGGACAGGGCTATTCTGAAGCTTTCTTT. The encoded protein is CASSLWVGQGYSEAFF.